This is a list of T cell receptor beta chains from one sample in a study of blood T cell repertoires in COVID-19. Clones were sequenced by immunoSEQ multiplex PCR, and TCRdb holds only the in-frame ones, with some missing. The data show about 83,000 clones, roughly 86% seen once. What was sequenced was peripheral blood. Source of these receptors: a woman of 80 years or more in a cohort sampled during active or convalescent COVID-19. The CDR3 runs from the conserved cysteine through the conserved F or W. The D gene is left open where the match is weak. For some rows the clone size is stated as once, few or many, or as a class when expanded; others skip it.

v_call: TRBV2; d_call: NA; j_call: TRBJ1-6; clone_size: NA; cdr3_aa: CASRVKGVRGGSPLHF; cdr3_nt: TGTGCCAGCAGGGTGAAGGGTGTAAGGGGGGGTTCACCCCTCCACTTT
v_call: TRBV7-9; d_call: NA; j_call: TRBJ2-7; clone_size: NA; cdr3_aa: CASSLAGQGEYF; cdr3_nt: TGTGCCAGCAGCTTAGCGGGGCAGGGCGAGTACTTC
v_call: TRBV7-9; d_call: NA; j_call: TRBJ2-7; clone_size: NA; cdr3_aa: CASSLKGQEQYF; cdr3_nt: TGTGCCAGCAGCTTAAAAGGACAGGAGCAGTACTTC
v_call: TRBV12-3/TRBV12-4; d_call: NA; j_call: TRBJ1-2; clone_size: once; cdr3_aa: CASSLAPGLIVTF; cdr3_nt: TGTGCCAGCAGTTTAGCGCCGGGTTTGATCGTCACCTTC
v_call: TRBV4-1; d_call: TRBD2; j_call: TRBJ2-2; clone_size: NA; cdr3_aa: CASSQKREGNTGELFF; cdr3_nt: TGCGCCAGCAGCCAAAAGCGGGAGGGGAACACCGGGGAGCTGTTTTTT
v_call: TRBV7-9; d_call: TRBD2; j_call: TRBJ2-1; clone_size: NA; cdr3_aa: CASSHPPGGPGSSYNEQFF; cdr3_nt: TGTGCCAGCAGCCACCCCCCGGGAGGACCGGGAAGCTCCTACAATGAGCAGTTCTTC
v_call: TRBV28; d_call: NA; j_call: TRBJ1-5; clone_size: NA; cdr3_aa: CASSFQGGPYSNQPQHF; cdr3_nt: TGTGCCAGCAGTTTCCAGGGAGGCCCGTATAGCAATCAGCCCCAGCATTTT
v_call: TRBV9; d_call: NA; j_call: TRBJ2-2; clone_size: NA; cdr3_aa: CASSTSVTNTGELFF; cdr3_nt: TGTGCCAGCAGCACCAGCGTTACGAACACCGGGGAGCTGTTTTTT
v_call: TRBV6-5; d_call: NA; j_call: TRBJ1-4; clone_size: NA; cdr3_aa: CASSYGSTTTEKLFF; cdr3_nt: TGTGCCAGCAGTTACGGTTCGACTACGACAGAAAAACTGTTTTTT
v_call: TRBV5-1; d_call: TRBD1; j_call: TRBJ1-1; clone_size: once; cdr3_aa: CASSLTLTGGAMVTEAFF; cdr3_nt: TGCGCCAGCAGCTTAACCTTGACAGGGGGCGCGATGGTGACTGAAGCTTTCTTT
v_call: TRBV5-5; d_call: NA; j_call: TRBJ1-5; clone_size: NA; cdr3_aa: CASSLGQHNQPQHF; cdr3_nt: TGTGCCAGCAGCTTGGGACAGCACAATCAGCCCCAGCATTTT
v_call: TRBV6-5; d_call: TRBD1; j_call: TRBJ1-1; clone_size: NA; cdr3_aa: CASRAAGTGNTEAFF; cdr3_nt: TGTGCCAGCAGAGCCGCCGGGACAGGGAACACTGAAGCTTTCTTT
v_call: TRBV5-1; d_call: TRBD1; j_call: TRBJ2-1; clone_size: NA; cdr3_aa: CASKRDRAYNEQFF; cdr3_nt: TGCGCCAGCAAGAGGGACAGGGCTTACAATGAGCAGTTCTTC
v_call: TRBV11-2; d_call: TRBD2; j_call: TRBJ2-1; clone_size: NA; cdr3_aa: CASSRAGVRSYNEQFF; cdr3_nt: TGTGCCAGCAGCCGAGCGGGAGTTCGGTCCTACAATGAGCAGTTCTTC
v_call: TRBV7-9; d_call: TRBD1; j_call: TRBJ1-4; clone_size: NA; cdr3_aa: CASSLQGAPEKLFF; cdr3_nt: TGTGCCAGCAGCTTGCAGGGGGCTCCTGAAAAACTGTTTTTT
v_call: TRBV7-9; d_call: TRBD2; j_call: TRBJ2-1; clone_size: once; cdr3_aa: CASSLLTSGRYNEQFF; cdr3_nt: TGTGCCAGCAGCCTCCTTACTAGCGGGAGGTACAATGAGCAGTTCTTC
v_call: TRBV7-9; d_call: NA; j_call: TRBJ1-2; clone_size: once; cdr3_aa: CASSPIQGVIVDGYTF; cdr3_nt: TGTGCCAGCAGCCCCATCCAGGGTGTTATTGTGGATGGCTACACCTTC
v_call: TRBV10-1; d_call: TRBD2; j_call: TRBJ2-1; clone_size: NA; cdr3_aa: CASSWASGRGEQFF; cdr3_nt: TGCGCCAGCAGTTGGGCTAGCGGGAGAGGTGAGCAGTTCTTC
v_call: TRBV18; d_call: NA; j_call: TRBJ1-3; clone_size: once; cdr3_aa: CASSPGRRPSSGNTIYF; cdr3_nt: TGTGCCAGCTCACCAGGGCGACGCCCCAGCTCTGGAAACACCATATATTTT
v_call: TRBV7-8; d_call: NA; j_call: TRBJ1-3; clone_size: NA; cdr3_aa: CASSPRQSRNSGNTIYF; cdr3_nt: TGTGCCAGCAGCCCCAGACAGTCCCGAAACTCTGGAAACACCATATATTTT
v_call: TRBV7-3; d_call: TRBD1; j_call: TRBJ2-3; clone_size: NA; cdr3_aa: CASSSTTGTVGRDTQYF; cdr3_nt: TGTGCCAGCAGCTCGACAACCGGGACAGTAGGTCGAGATACGCAGTATTTT
v_call: TRBV9; d_call: NA; j_call: TRBJ1-1; clone_size: once; cdr3_aa: CASSAQGIENTEAFF; cdr3_nt: TGTGCCAGCAGCGCGCAGGGAATAGAGAACACTGAAGCTTTCTTT
v_call: TRBV20-1; d_call: TRBD2; j_call: TRBJ2-3; clone_size: NA; cdr3_aa: CSASGAGGPGVTDTQYF; cdr3_nt: TGCAGTGCTAGTGGTGCGGGAGGGCCAGGAGTGACAGATACGCAGTATTTT
v_call: TRBV10-1; d_call: NA; j_call: TRBJ2-1; clone_size: few; cdr3_aa: CASSADRSSYNEQFF; cdr3_nt: TGCGCCAGCAGTGCGGATAGGAGCTCCTACAATGAGCAGTTCTTC
v_call: TRBV4-1; d_call: NA; j_call: TRBJ2-2; clone_size: NA; cdr3_aa: CASSQDPWTIVTGELFF; cdr3_nt: TGCGCCAGCAGCCAAGATCCATGGACAATTGTCACCGGGGAGCTGTTTTTT
v_call: TRBV6-5; d_call: TRBD1; j_call: TRBJ1-4; clone_size: NA; cdr3_aa: CASSLDRGVPGKLFF; cdr3_nt: TGTGCCAGCAGTTTGGACAGGGGGGTCCCAGGAAAACTGTTTTTT
v_call: TRBV6-5; d_call: NA; j_call: TRBJ1-1; clone_size: NA; cdr3_aa: CASSIGGYTEAFF; cdr3_nt: TGTGCCAGCAGTATAGGGGGTTACACTGAAGCTTTCTTT
v_call: TRBV19; d_call: NA; j_call: TRBJ1-1; clone_size: once; cdr3_aa: CASSGTGSTEAFF; cdr3_nt: TGTGCCAGTAGTGGTACAGGGAGCACTGAAGCTTTCTTT
v_call: TRBV10-3; d_call: TRBD2; j_call: TRBJ2-1; clone_size: NA; cdr3_aa: CAISDGLAGGDNEQFF; cdr3_nt: TGTGCCATCAGCGACGGACTAGCGGGAGGGGACAATGAGCAGTTCTTC
v_call: TRBV19; d_call: NA; j_call: TRBJ2-1; clone_size: NA; cdr3_aa: CASTPGGNEQFF; cdr3_nt: TGTGCCAGTACCCCCGGGGGTAATGAGCAGTTCTTC
v_call: TRBV30; d_call: NA; j_call: TRBJ1-2; clone_size: NA; cdr3_aa: CAWSQGGSYTF; cdr3_nt: TGTGCCTGGAGTCAGGGAGGGAGCTACACCTTC
v_call: TRBV9; d_call: NA; j_call: TRBJ1-5; clone_size: NA; cdr3_aa: CASSRDTFSNQPQHF; cdr3_nt: TGTGCCAGCAGCCGGGACACGTTTAGCAATCAGCCCCAGCATTTT
v_call: TRBV5-1; d_call: TRBD2; j_call: TRBJ2-7; clone_size: NA; cdr3_aa: CASSSRGTSGTTYEQYF; cdr3_nt: TGCGCCAGCAGCTCCCGAGGTACTAGCGGAACTACCTACGAGCAGTACTTC
v_call: TRBV3-1/TRBV3-2; d_call: NA; j_call: TRBJ1-2; clone_size: NA; cdr3_aa: CASSLHIDRTYGYTF; cdr3_nt: TGTGCCAGCAGCCTGCACATCGACAGAACCTATGGCTACACCTTC
v_call: TRBV30; d_call: TRBD1; j_call: TRBJ1-2; clone_size: NA; cdr3_aa: CAWSALQGITNYGYTF; cdr3_nt: TGTGCCTGGAGTGCCCTACAGGGGATTACTAACTATGGCTACACCTTC
v_call: TRBV7-3; d_call: NA; j_call: TRBJ1-1; clone_size: NA; cdr3_aa: CASSPGTVNTEAFF; cdr3_nt: TGTGCCAGCAGCCCCGGAACAGTGAACACTGAAGCTTTCTTT
v_call: TRBV10-2; d_call: TRBD2; j_call: TRBJ2-2; clone_size: NA; cdr3_aa: CASTRGASGFGGELFF; cdr3_nt: TGCGCCAGCACCAGAGGGGCTAGCGGGTTCGGCGGGGAGCTGTTTTTT
v_call: TRBV11-2; d_call: NA; j_call: TRBJ1-1; clone_size: NA; cdr3_aa: CASSLVGLMNTEAFF; cdr3_nt: TGTGCCAGCAGCTTAGTGGGACTGATGAACACTGAAGCTTTCTTT
v_call: TRBV30; d_call: NA; j_call: TRBJ1-6; clone_size: NA; cdr3_aa: CAWQGSGNSPLHF; cdr3_nt: TGTGCCTGGCAGGGGAGCGGTAATTCACCCCTCCACTTT
v_call: TRBV27; d_call: TRBD1; j_call: TRBJ1-1; clone_size: NA; cdr3_aa: CASRQDRVNTEAFF; cdr3_nt: TGTGCCAGCAGGCAGGACAGGGTGAACACTGAAGCTTTCTTT
v_call: TRBV2; d_call: NA; j_call: TRBJ1-1; clone_size: few; cdr3_aa: CASSDFAGTEAFF; cdr3_nt: TGTGCCAGCAGTGATTTCGCGGGCACTGAAGCTTTCTTT
v_call: TRBV24-1; d_call: NA; j_call: TRBJ1-1; clone_size: NA; cdr3_aa: CAISPGTNTEAFF; cdr3_nt: TGTGCCATCAGCCCGGGGACAAACACTGAAGCTTTCTTT
v_call: TRBV6-1; d_call: NA; j_call: TRBJ1-1; clone_size: few; cdr3_aa: CASSDLRGNTEAFF; cdr3_nt: TGTGCCAGCAGTGATCTAAGAGGGAACACTGAAGCTTTCTTT
v_call: TRBV5-1; d_call: TRBD2; j_call: TRBJ2-2; clone_size: once; cdr3_aa: CASSLLPGGPGTGELFF; cdr3_nt: TGCGCCAGCAGCTTGTTGCCGGGAGGACCGGGCACCGGGGAGCTGTTTTTT
v_call: TRBV18; d_call: TRBD1; j_call: TRBJ1-6; clone_size: NA; cdr3_aa: CASSPVPGQGWDSPLHF; cdr3_nt: TGTGCCAGCTCACCTGTCCCGGGACAGGGGTGGGATTCACCCCTCCACTTT
v_call: TRBV11-2; d_call: TRBD1; j_call: TRBJ1-4; clone_size: NA; cdr3_aa: CASSFPRTGYVFEKLFF; cdr3_nt: TGTGCCAGCAGCTTCCCCCGGACAGGGTATGTTTTTGAAAAACTGTTTTTT
v_call: TRBV9; d_call: NA; j_call: TRBJ1-2; clone_size: NA; cdr3_aa: CASSATDRSGGYTF; cdr3_nt: TGTGCCAGCAGTGCTACAGACAGGTCTGGTGGCTACACCTTC
v_call: TRBV6-1; d_call: TRBD1; j_call: TRBJ2-2; clone_size: once; cdr3_aa: CASSETGANTGELFF; cdr3_nt: TGTGCCAGCAGTGAAACAGGGGCGAACACCGGGGAGCTGTTTTTT
v_call: TRBV12-3/TRBV12-4; d_call: TRBD1; j_call: TRBJ1-2; clone_size: NA; cdr3_aa: CASSSDRVYGYTF; cdr3_nt: TGTGCCAGCAGCTCCGACAGGGTCTATGGCTACACCTTC
v_call: TRBV14; d_call: NA; j_call: TRBJ1-2; clone_size: few; cdr3_aa: CASSQVALTGLGYTF; cdr3_nt: TGTGCCAGCAGCCAAGTTGCCCTCACAGGGCTTGGCTACACCTTC